The 7 T cell receptor beta chains presented below share a single source sample, sequenced in a study of blood T cell repertoires in COVID-19. Some clones are missing from TCRdb's copy, which holds only in-frame ones; the method was immunoSEQ multiplex PCR. The sample contains 35,000 to 50,000 clones, 80% to 90% of which appear only once. Material: peripheral blood. The source is a man in his 70s with active COVID-19.

The rearrangement uses TRBV6-5 and TRBJ2-1, with TRBD1 matching over 7 bases. The CDR3 spans 14 residues. Germline V CDR1 and CDR2: MNHEY, SVGAGI. The J segment lost 7 bases and the V segment lost 8 bases, leaving 11 bases of the junction unmatched. CDR3 coding DNA: TGTGCCAGCGCGCGCGACAGGGTCCGGAATGAGCAGTTCTTC. The encoded protein is CASARDRVRNEQFF.

Notes on this clone: Other DNA sequences within the sample encode an identical CDR3. CDR3 loop: CASTGHLNEKLFF. The CDR3 DNA reads as TGCGCCAGCACAGGACACCTTAATGAAAAACTGTTTTTT. This chain connects TRBV10-2 to TRBJ1-4, with a weak D call TRBD1 (5 bases). The germline CDR1 and CDR2 sequences are WSHSY and SAAADI. This CDR3 contains 13 residues. Deletions cut 7 bases from V and 4 bases from J, with 10 bases between.

The chain joins TRBV4-3 to TRBJ1-6; 7 nucleotides line up with TRBD1. The J segment lost 9 bases and the V segment lost 0 bases, leaving 11 bases of the junction unmatched. The CDR3 has 17 residues. Germline assignment: CDR1 LGHNA and CDR2 YSLEER. CDR3 region: CASSQDIRQGGSSPLHF. As DNA, the CDR3 is TGCGCCAGCAGCCAAGACATCCGACAGGGAGGTAGTTCACCCCTCCACTTT.

About this clone itself: The sample has other DNA sequences that encode this CDR3 too. V gene TRBV7-2 combines with J gene TRBJ2-5, with 13 bases aligning to TRBD2. V shed 1 base and J 2 bases; nucleotides not matched to a gene: 1. The CDR3 is 16 amino acids. CDR1 is SGHTA, CDR2 FQGNSA, per germline. The CDR3 loop is CASSLGTSGGQETQYF. As DNA, the CDR3 is TGTGCCAGCAGCTTAGGGACTAGCGGGGGACAAGAGACCCAGTACTTC.

The V call is TRBV6-5, the J call TRBJ1-2, with TRBD1 matching 7 bases. The CDR3 has 13 amino acids. V gave up 2 bases and J gave up 7 bases; unmatched junction bases: 4. Germline V gene lookup returns CDR1 MNHEY and CDR2 SVGAGI. CDR3 in DNA: TGTGCCAGCAGTTACCAGGGGGGCAGTGGCTACACCTTC. As protein: CASSYQGGSGYTF.

The chain carries TRBV6-6 and TRBJ2-7; D is unresolved. Trimming cost V 5 bases and J 0 bases, with 11 bases left between them. Germline loops: CDR1 MNHNY, CDR2 SVGAGI (reference sequence). The CDR3 is made up of 14 amino acids. This chain's CDR3 is CASSAAGDSYEQYF. In nucleotides, the CDR3 is TGTGCCAGCAGTGCTGCAGGCGACTCCTACGAGCAGTACTTC.

This chain joins TRBV5-6 and TRBJ2-2; maybe TRBD1 (6 bases). CDR3 size: 14 residues. Trimming pared 1 base from V and 4 bases from J, leaving 8 bases between. Germline CDR1 SGHDT, CDR2 YYEEEE. This chain's CDR3 is CASSLTGITGELFF. The CDR3 DNA is TGTGCCAGCAGCTTGACAGGGATCACCGGGGAGCTGTTTTTT.